This T cell receptor (beta chain) derives from a study of control samples from healthy donors and cancer patients. V shed 4 bases and J 5 bases; nucleotides not matched to a gene: 3. CDR1 and CDR2 from the germline V gene are SGHNT and YYREEE (reference sequence). CDR3 size: 13 residues. Repertoires were generated with immunoSEQ multiplex PCR, while TCRdb's copy carries only in-frame clones and drops some. The table lists 140,000 or so clones, just under 95% of them singletons. The receptor was isolated from a man aged 60 to 69 with colorectal cancer. The specimen sequenced was PBMCs. This chain connects TRBV5-4 to TRBJ2-1, with TRBD2 matching 7 bases. CDR3 amino acids: CASSAGTNNEQFF. The CDR3 nucleotides read TGTGCCAGCAGCGCCGGGACTAACAATGAGCAGTTCTTC.